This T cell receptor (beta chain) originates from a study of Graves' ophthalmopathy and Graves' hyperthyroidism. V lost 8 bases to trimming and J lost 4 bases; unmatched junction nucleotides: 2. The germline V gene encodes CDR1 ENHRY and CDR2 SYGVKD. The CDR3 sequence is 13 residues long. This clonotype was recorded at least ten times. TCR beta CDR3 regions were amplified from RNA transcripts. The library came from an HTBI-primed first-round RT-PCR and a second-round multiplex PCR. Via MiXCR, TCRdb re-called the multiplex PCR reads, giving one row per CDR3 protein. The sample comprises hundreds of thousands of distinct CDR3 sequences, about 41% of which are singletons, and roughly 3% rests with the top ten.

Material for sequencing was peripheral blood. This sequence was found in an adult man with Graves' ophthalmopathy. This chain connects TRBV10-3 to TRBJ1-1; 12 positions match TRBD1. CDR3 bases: TGTGCCATCGCGGGACAGGGGGCCACTGAAGCTTTCTTT. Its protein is CAIAGQGATEAFF.